Shown below are 22 T cell receptor beta chains from a single sample sequenced in a study of Ad26.COV2.S vaccination and SARS-CoV-2 variants. Specified treatment: roughly 18 received Ad26.COV2.S at low or high dose, single or two shots; five or six received placebo; per-sample allocation not given. On day 63 after the first injection, vaccine and placebo recipients gave samples. This table comes from immunoSEQ multiplex PCR, and its TCRdb copy is limited to in-frame clones, with some not included. This sample has hundreds of thousands of clones, with approximately 83% found just once. The starting material was peripheral blood, obtained in a trial of Ad26.COV2.S vaccine versus placebo. The receptors were sampled from a person between 18 and 59 years old who received the Ad26.COV2.S COVID-19 vaccine or a placebo.

V usage is TRBV7-2 and J usage is TRBJ2-7; D ambiguous. The CDR3 has 11 amino acids. V shed 4 bases and J shed 3 bases, with 4 bases lying between them. CDR1 is SGHTA and CDR2 is FQGNSA in the germline V gene. Here the CDR3 reads CASSSYYEQYF. CDR3 DNA: TGTGCCAGCAGCTCCTACTACGAGCAGTACTTC.

The chain joins TRBV9 to TRBJ2-2, with TRBD2 as a possible D gene (5 bases). This CDR3 comprises 14 residues. Trimming pared 1 base from V and 3 bases from J, leaving 7 bases between. The germline V gene has CDR1 SGDLS and CDR2 YYNGEE. The CDR3 protein is CASSVRGYTGELFF. CDR3 nucleotides: TGTGCCAGCAGCGTACGGGGTTACACCGGGGAGCTGTTTTTT.

The chain joins TRBV27 to TRBJ1-2, with 12 nucleotides matching TRBD1. The ends lost 3 bases at V and 8 bases at J; junction bases unmatched: 7. CDR1 and CDR2 (germline): MNHEY, SMNVEV (reference sequence). The CDR3 runs to 15 residues. Written as DNA, the CDR3 is TGTGCCAGCAGTTTCAGTGGGACAGGGGGCCTGGGCTACACCTTC. This codes for CASSFSGTGGLGYTF.

This clone appeared once. This chain joins TRBV4-1 and TRBJ1-2; a possible D gene is TRBD1 (5 bases). Germline assignment: CDR1 MGHRA and CDR2 YSYEKL. This CDR3 is 14 amino acids long. Trimming removed 0 bases from V and 3 bases from J, with 8 bases in between. CDR3 sequence reads: CASSQEARDYGYTF. The CDR3 DNA sequence: TGCGCCAGCAGCCAAGAGGCCAGGGACTATGGCTACACCTTC.

This chain links TRBV9 with TRBJ2-3; D remains unclear. This CDR3 is 15 amino acids long. V was pared by 0 bases and J by 6 bases, with 14 bases between. CDR1 SGDLS and CDR2 YYNGEE come from the germline V gene. The CDR3 DNA follows: TGTGCCAGCAGCGTAGAGGTCTCTCCGCCGGATACGCAGTATTTT. It codes for CASSVEVSPPDTQYF.

This clone has only one observation. V and J are TRBV18 and TRBJ2-3; D possibly corresponds to TRBD2 (5 bases). The germline V gene has CDR1 KGHSH and CDR2 LQKENI. V lost 3 bases and J lost 6, with 10 bases in between. CDR3 length: 13 amino acids. The CDR3 loop is CASSPRGGDTQYF. In nucleotides, the CDR3 is TGTGCCAGCTCACCTCGGGGTGGGGATACGCAGTATTTT.

The CDR3 loop reads CASSSLKGAYYGYTF. The CDR3 bases are TGTGCCAGCAGTTCCCTTAAGGGGGCCTACTATGGCTACACCTTC. The chain recombines TRBV28 with TRBJ1-2; 7 nucleotides agree with TRBD1. V gave up 4 bases and J gave up 3 bases; unmatched junction bases: 8. There are 15 residues in the CDR3. CDR1 and CDR2 from the germline V gene are MDHEN and SYDVKM.

Notes on this clone: The junction and the germline gene differ at one end; a read error may be behind it. The genes are TRBV12-3 or TRBV12-4 and TRBJ2-7; D remains ambiguous. This CDR3 has 12 amino acids. The CDR3 DNA is TGTGCCAGCGGCTCGGACGGAGTTCATAAAGCCTTC. Residues: CASGSDGVHKAF.

The chain recombines TRBV6-5 with TRBJ1-3; D is perhaps TRBD1 (6 bases). This CDR3 is built from 14 residues. In germline, CDR1 is MNHEY, CDR2 SVGAGI. Trimming took 5 bases from V and 4 from J, leaving 12 bases between them. This CDR3 is CASSPGAGGNTIYF. CDR3 in DNA: TGTGCCAGCAGTCCGGGGGCAGGAGGAAACACCATATATTTT.

The chain employs TRBV15 and TRBJ2-7; no clear D. V shed 1 base and J shed 3 bases, with 7 bases lying between them. Germline CDR1 reads LNHNV; CDR2 reads YYDKDF (reference sequence). This CDR3 is built from 13 residues. CDR3 in amino acids: CATSRGLNYEQYF. The DNA of the CDR3 is TGTGCCACCAGCAGAGGACTCAACTACGAGCAGTACTTC.

This clone was found once. The genes are TRBV5-4 and TRBJ1-2; the D gene is possibly TRBD1 (5 bases). This CDR3 has 14 amino acids. Deletions cut 0 bases from V and 6 bases from J, with 12 bases between. Germline V gene lookup returns CDR1 SGHNT and CDR2 YYREEE (reference sequence). The DNA for the CDR3 is TGTGCCAGCAGCTTGGGATCCGGGGCGCATGGCTACACCTTC. Translated: CASSLGSGAHGYTF.

The chain links TRBV9 to TRBJ1-4; D not resolved. The CDR3 sequence is 13 residues long. The germline gives CDR1 SGDLS, CDR2 YYNGEE. The ends were cut back, 0 bases at V and 7 bases at J, with 7 bases in the middle. CDR3 loop: CASSVAPGEKLFF. The CDR3 coding sequence is TGTGCCAGCAGCGTAGCTCCCGGTGAAAAACTGTTTTTT.

The J gene is TRBJ2-5, the V gene TRBV7-3, with a weak D call TRBD2 (5 bases). V gave up 1 base and J gave up 7 bases, with 10 bases separating them. CDR1 SGHTA and CDR2 FQGTGA come from the germline V gene. This CDR3 is 13 amino acids long. DNA for the CDR3: TGTGCCAGCAGCTTAAGAGGGCCGGGGACCCAGTACTTC. As protein: CASSLRGPGTQYF.

The chain uses TRBV5-1 and TRBJ1-1; D is uncertain. Germline V gives CDR1 SGHRS, CDR2 YFSETQ. CDR3 length: 15 residues. Trimming left V 4 bases short and J 0 bases short, with 13 bases between. CDR3 protein: CASSPGFTLNTEAFF. The CDR3 coding sequence is TGCGCCAGCAGCCCAGGCTTCACCTTGAACACTGAAGCTTTCTTT.

Worth noting for this clone: The germline gene is not matched at one end of the junction; a read error may be the cause. The rearrangement joins TRBV6-5 to TRBJ2-7; 12 nucleotides match TRBD1. The CDR3 runs to 14 residues. Germline V gene lookup returns CDR1 MNHEY and CDR2 SVGAGI. DNA for the CDR3: TGTGCCAGCATCCCGGGGAGGGACAGGGGGCATGAGAACTTC. Encoded protein: CASIPGRDRGHENF.

The gene calls are TRBV12-5 and TRBJ2-1, with D perhaps TRBD1 or TRBD2 (5 bases each). The V gene lost 3 bases and the J gene lost 3 bases, with 12 bases spanning the gap. This CDR3 contains 15 residues. CDR1 is LGHNT and CDR2 is FRNRAP in the germline V gene. This CDR3 is CASGFPGRHYNEQFF. In DNA, the CDR3 is TGTGCTAGTGGTTTTCCGGGACGCCACTACAATGAGCAGTTCTTC.

In regard to this clone: The sample holds other DNA sequences that translate to the same CDR3. The DNA for the CDR3 is TGTGCCAGCAGCCTCGGAATGAACACTGAAGCTTTCTTT. This encodes CASSLGMNTEAFF. The chain uses TRBV7-3 and TRBJ1-1; D not certain. V lost 5 bases and J 0 bases, leaving 7 bases between the germline ends. CDR3 size: 13 residues. CDR1 is SGHTA and CDR2 is FQGTGA in the germline V gene.

The chain joins TRBV9 to TRBJ2-5; D possibly matches TRBD1 or TRBD2 (5 bases each). This CDR3 region has 16 residues. Germline V lookup: CDR1 SGDLS, CDR2 YYNGEE. The germline V and J ends were trimmed by 0 bases and 1 base, with 13 bases remaining between them. The CDR3 loop is CASSVAGALAQETQYF. The CDR3 DNA sequence: TGTGCCAGCAGCGTAGCCGGGGCCTTGGCCCAAGAGACCCAGTACTTC.

J is TRBJ2-1 and V is TRBV11-1, with TRBD1 as a possible D gene (6 bases). Germline V gene data show CDR1 as SGHAT and CDR2 as FQDESV (reference sequence). The ends were cut back, 0 bases at V and 14 bases at J, with 23 bases in the middle. The CDR3 is 16 residues long. CDR3 nucleotide sequence: TGTGCCAGCAGCTTAGCGGATTCCAGGGGCGTTTTGAGTAAGTTCTTC. It is translated as CASSLADSRGVLSKFF.

The chain employs TRBV2 and TRBJ1-4; D remains unclear. Germline V gives CDR1 SNHLY, CDR2 FYNNEI. CDR3 length: 14 residues. Between the trimmed V and J ends, which lost 4 bases and 6 bases, there was a span of 12 bases. CDR3 in amino acids: CASSAPGAYEKLFF. Here the CDR3 DNA reads TGTGCCAGCAGTGCTCCAGGAGCTTATGAAAAACTGTTTTTT.

The chain carries TRBV11-1 and TRBJ2-1; 7 bases are shared with TRBD1. V was clipped by 7 bases and J by 1 base; unmatched bases: 7. The germline V gene encodes CDR1 SGHAT and CDR2 FQDESV (reference sequence). The CDR3 extends over 15 amino acids. The DNA of the CDR3 is TGTGCCAGCACCCCGGACAGGAAATCCTACAATGAGCAGTTCTTC. Translation gives CASTPDRKSYNEQFF.

This chain connects TRBV5-1 to TRBJ2-3; 8 nucleotides match TRBD2. Trimming at V came to 5 bases and at J to 4 bases, leaving 6 bases not matched to a gene. From germline, CDR1 is SGHRS and CDR2 YFSETQ. The CDR3 length is 14 residues. As DNA, the CDR3 is TGCGCCAGCAGATTAGCGGGATTGTCAGATACGCAGTATTTT. Its translation is CASRLAGLSDTQYF.